The subject of this entry is one T cell receptor beta chain. Antigen unknown. The data are from a study of CD8 T cells in ankylosing spondylitis. Points from the study as a whole: In reactive arthritis synovial fluid and blood, some motif variants had been reported before. A TCR beta motif of fewer than ten highly homologous variants appeared characteristic of ankylosing spondylitis blood.

This CDR3 has 17 residues. Using quantitative 5'-RACE with molecular barcodes, the authors made TCR beta libraries. MiXCR, applied by TCRdb to the 5' RACE reads, yields one record per CDR3 protein. The data show hundreds of thousands of distinct CDR3 sequences, around 20% seen once. The receptor was isolated from a female donor with ankylosing spondylitis or in good health (not recorded which). Sequencing was done on a sample of blood, either unsorted or a sorted T cell fraction (not recorded which). This chain links TRBV21-1 with TRBJ2-5; TRBD2, as called in the table, went unchecked against the DNA. TRBV21-1 has pseudogene status. CDR3 residues: CASSNRQAVNKGETQYF. In DNA, the CDR3 is TGTGCCAGCAGCAACCGGCAAGCGGTTAATAAGGGAGAGACCCAGTACTTC.